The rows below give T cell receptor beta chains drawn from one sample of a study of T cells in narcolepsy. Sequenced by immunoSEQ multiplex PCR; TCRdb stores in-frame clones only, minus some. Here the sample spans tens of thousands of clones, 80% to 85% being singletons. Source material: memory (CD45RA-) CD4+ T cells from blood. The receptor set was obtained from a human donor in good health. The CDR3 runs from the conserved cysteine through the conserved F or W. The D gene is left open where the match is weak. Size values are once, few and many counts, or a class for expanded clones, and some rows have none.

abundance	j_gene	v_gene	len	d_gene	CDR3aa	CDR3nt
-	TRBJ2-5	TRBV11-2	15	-	CASSLLERGQETQYF	TGTGCCAGCAGCTTGTTGGAGAGGGGCCAAGAGACCCAGTACTTC
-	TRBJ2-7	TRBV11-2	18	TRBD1	CASSSGAGQGDSSYEQYF	TGTGCCAGCAGCTCGGGAGCGGGACAGGGAGATTCGTCCTACGAGCAGTACTTC
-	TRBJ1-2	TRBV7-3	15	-	CASSLTPPRPYGYTF	TGTGCCAGCAGCCTCACCCCGCCGCGTCCTTATGGCTACACCTTC
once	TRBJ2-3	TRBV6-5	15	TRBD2	CASSSSGRRSDTQYF	TGTGCCAGCAGTAGTAGCGGGAGGAGGTCAGATACGCAGTATTTT
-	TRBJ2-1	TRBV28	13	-	CASSFPALNEQFF	TGTGCCAGCAGTTTCCCCGCGCTCAATGAGCAGTTCTTC
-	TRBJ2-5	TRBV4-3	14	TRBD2	CASSPSGSLETQYF	TGCGCCAGCAGTCCCAGCGGGAGTCTAGAGACCCAGTACTTC
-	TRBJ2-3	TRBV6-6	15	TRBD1	CASSSDRGNTNTQYF	TGTGCCAGCAGTTCGGACAGGGGGAATACGAATACGCAGTATTTT
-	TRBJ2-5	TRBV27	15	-	CASSLSGAVQETQYF	TGTGCCAGCAGTTTATCGGGGGCAGTACAAGAGACCCAGTACTTC
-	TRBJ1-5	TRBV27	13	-	CASRKMRDQPQHF	TGTGCCAGCAGGAAAATGCGGGATCAGCCCCAGCATTTT
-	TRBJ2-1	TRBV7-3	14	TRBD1	CASSFPDRAGEQFF	TGTGCCAGCAGCTTCCCGGACAGGGCCGGTGAGCAGTTCTTC